These T cell receptor beta chains were read from a single sample in a study of shared clonotypes between healthy human individuals. Generated by immunoSEQ multiplex PCR, the TCRdb table keeps only in-frame clones and is missing some. This sample has about 600,000 clones, with 97% found just once. Sequencing was done on a sample of naive CD4+ T cells sorted from blood. The receptor set was obtained from a woman in her 30s in good health. Each CDR3 is given with its conserved first and last residue. The D gene is left open where the match is weak. Where a row states a size, it is once, few, many or the class of an expanded clone; other rows omit it.

abundance,j_gene,d_gene,v_gene,CDR3aa,CDR3nt
once,TRBJ1-1,TRBD1,TRBV10-1,CASSRTGTGVAEAFF,TGCGCCAGCAGTCGAACCGGGACAGGGGTAGCTGAAGCTTTCTTT
-,TRBJ1-6,TRBD1,TRBV27,CASSLSGGSNSPLHF,TGTGCCAGCAGTTTGTCAGGGGGGAGCAATTCACCCCTCCACTTT
-,TRBJ1-2,TRBD1,TRBV5-1,CASSLGGDYGYTF,TGCGCCAGCAGCTTAGGGGGCGACTATGGCTACACCTTC
-,TRBJ2-7,TRBD2,TRBV4-1,CASSPSGTSGGYEQYF,TGCGCCAGCAGCCCATCCGGGACTAGCGGAGGATACGAGCAGTACTTC
-,TRBJ2-1,TRBD2,TRBV6-6,CASSTPGGAHEQFF,TGTGCCAGCAGTACTCCGGGGGGGGCCCATGAGCAGTTCTTC
-,TRBJ2-7,-,TRBV5-6,CASSSGTSGYEQYF,TGTGCCAGCAGTTCCGGGACATCAGGCTACGAGCAGTACTTC
-,TRBJ1-5,-,TRBV28,CASSPLRNQPQHF,TGTGCCAGCAGTCCCTTAAGAAATCAGCCCCAGCATTTT
-,TRBJ2-1,-,TRBV10-2,CASTGNRMSYNEQFF,TGCGCCAGCACGGGAAATCGTATGTCCTACAATGAGCAGTTCTTC
-,TRBJ2-7,-,TRBV11-2,CASSFSQGGSFYEQYF,TGTGCCAGCAGCTTTTCCCAGGGGGGGAGCTTTTACGAGCAGTACTTC
-,TRBJ2-1,-,TRBV28,CASSLLFHEQFF,TGTGCCAGCAGTTTATTGTTCCATGAGCAGTTCTTC
-,TRBJ2-7,TRBD1,TRBV6-5,CASSRDRGASYEQYF,TGTGCCAGCAGCAGGGACAGGGGTGCGTCCTACGAGCAGTACTTC
-,TRBJ2-1,TRBD2,TRBV5-1,CASSLVASGSSYNEQFF,TGCGCCAGCAGCTTGGTAGCTAGCGGGAGCTCCTACAATGAGCAGTTCTTC
-,TRBJ2-1,TRBD2,TRBV9,CASSVEASGNEQFF,TGTGCCAGCAGCGTAGAGGCTAGCGGTAATGAGCAGTTCTTC
once,TRBJ2-2,TRBD1,TRBV10-3,CAIRDDRGITGELFF,TGTGCCATCAGGGACGACAGGGGGATCACCGGGGAGCTGTTTTTT
-,TRBJ2-7,-,TRBV9,CASSVEREERLGKQYF,TGTGCCAGCAGCGTAGAGAGGGAGGAGAGGTTGGGGAAGCAGTACTTC
-,TRBJ1-4,-,TRBV20-1,CSAPGREKLFF,TGCAGTGCTCCCGGGCGTGAAAAACTGTTTTTT